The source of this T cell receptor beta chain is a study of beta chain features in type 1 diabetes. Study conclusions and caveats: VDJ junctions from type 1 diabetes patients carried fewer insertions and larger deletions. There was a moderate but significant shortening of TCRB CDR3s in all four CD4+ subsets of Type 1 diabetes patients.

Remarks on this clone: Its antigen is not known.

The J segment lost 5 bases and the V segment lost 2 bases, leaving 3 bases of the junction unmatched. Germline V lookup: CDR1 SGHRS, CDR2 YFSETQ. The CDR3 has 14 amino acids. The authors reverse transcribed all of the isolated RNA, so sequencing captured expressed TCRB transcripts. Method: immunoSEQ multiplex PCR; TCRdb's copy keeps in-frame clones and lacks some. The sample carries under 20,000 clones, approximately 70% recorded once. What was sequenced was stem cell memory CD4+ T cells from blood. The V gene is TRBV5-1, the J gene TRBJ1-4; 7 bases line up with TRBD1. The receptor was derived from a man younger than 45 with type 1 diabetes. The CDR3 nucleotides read TGCGCCAGCAGCTTCCAGGGGGAAAATGAAAAACTGTTTTTT. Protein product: CASSFQGENEKLFF.